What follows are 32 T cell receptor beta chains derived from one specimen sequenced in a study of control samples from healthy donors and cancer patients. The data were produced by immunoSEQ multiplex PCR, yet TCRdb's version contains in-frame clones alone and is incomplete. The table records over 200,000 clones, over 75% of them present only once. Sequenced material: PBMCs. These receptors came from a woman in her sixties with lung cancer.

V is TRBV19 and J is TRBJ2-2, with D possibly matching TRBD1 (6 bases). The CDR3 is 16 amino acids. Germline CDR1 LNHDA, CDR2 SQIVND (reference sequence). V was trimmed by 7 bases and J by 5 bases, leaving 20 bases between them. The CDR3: CASKRGTQGRTGELFF. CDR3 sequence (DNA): TGTGCCAGTAAACGGGGCACGCAGGGGCGGACCGGGGAGCTGTTTTTT.

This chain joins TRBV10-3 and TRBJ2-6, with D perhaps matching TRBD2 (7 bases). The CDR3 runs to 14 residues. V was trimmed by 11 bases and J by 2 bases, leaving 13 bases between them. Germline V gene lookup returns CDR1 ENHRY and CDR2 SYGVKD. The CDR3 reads CAAGEGAGANVLTF. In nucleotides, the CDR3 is TGTGCCGCCGGGGAGGGGGCTGGGGCCAACGTCCTGACTTTC.

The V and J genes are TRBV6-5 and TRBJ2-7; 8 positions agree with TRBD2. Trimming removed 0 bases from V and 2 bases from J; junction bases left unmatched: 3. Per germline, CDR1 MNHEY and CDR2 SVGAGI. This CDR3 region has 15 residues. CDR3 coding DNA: TGTGCCAGCAGTTACTCGGGGCGGGGGGCCTACGAGCAGTACTTC. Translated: CASSYSGRGAYEQYF.

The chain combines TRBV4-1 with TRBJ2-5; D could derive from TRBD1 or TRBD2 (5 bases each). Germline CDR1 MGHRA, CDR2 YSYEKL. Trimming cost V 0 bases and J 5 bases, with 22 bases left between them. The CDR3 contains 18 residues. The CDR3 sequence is CASSQDRLPGQWKETQYF. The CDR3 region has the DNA TGCGCCAGCAGCCAAGATCGCCTCCCGGGGCAGTGGAAGGAGACCCAGTACTTC.

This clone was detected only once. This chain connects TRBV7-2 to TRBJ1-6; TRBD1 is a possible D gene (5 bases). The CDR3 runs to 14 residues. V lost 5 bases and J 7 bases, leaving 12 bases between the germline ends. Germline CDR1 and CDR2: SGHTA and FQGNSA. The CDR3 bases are TGTGCCAGCAGCCAGGGACTCTCCAATTCACCCCTCCACTTT. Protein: CASSQGLSNSPLHF.

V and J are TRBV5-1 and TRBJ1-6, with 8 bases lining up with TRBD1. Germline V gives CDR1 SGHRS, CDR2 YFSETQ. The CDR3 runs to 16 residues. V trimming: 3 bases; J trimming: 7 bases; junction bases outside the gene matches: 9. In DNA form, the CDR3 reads TGCGCCAGCAGCTCCTTACCCACAGGGGGGAATTCACCCCTCCACTTT. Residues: CASSSLPTGGNSPLHF.

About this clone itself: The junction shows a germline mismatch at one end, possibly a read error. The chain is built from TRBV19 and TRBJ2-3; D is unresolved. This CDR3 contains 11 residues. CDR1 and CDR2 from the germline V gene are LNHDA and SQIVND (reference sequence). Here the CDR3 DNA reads TGTGCCAGTAGTAACCTACGATACGCAGTATTT. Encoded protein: CASSNLRYAVF.

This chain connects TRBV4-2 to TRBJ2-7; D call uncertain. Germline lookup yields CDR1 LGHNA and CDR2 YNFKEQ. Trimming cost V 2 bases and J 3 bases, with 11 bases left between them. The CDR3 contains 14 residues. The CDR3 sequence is CASSQSFSDYEQYF. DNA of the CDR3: TGTGCCAGCAGCCAATCCTTCAGCGACTACGAGCAGTACTTC.

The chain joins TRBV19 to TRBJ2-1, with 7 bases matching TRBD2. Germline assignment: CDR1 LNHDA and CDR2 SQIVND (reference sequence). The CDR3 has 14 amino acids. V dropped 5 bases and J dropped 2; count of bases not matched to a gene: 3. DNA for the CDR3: TGTGCCAGTAGTCGGGAGGCCCCCTACAATGAGCAGTTCTTC. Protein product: CASSREAPYNEQFF.

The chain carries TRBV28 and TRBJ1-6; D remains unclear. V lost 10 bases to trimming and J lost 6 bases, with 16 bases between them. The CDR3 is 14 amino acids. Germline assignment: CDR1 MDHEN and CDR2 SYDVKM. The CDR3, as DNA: TGTGCCACCCTGGGAGGGCCGGCTAATTCACCCCTCCACTTT. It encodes CATLGGPANSPLHF.

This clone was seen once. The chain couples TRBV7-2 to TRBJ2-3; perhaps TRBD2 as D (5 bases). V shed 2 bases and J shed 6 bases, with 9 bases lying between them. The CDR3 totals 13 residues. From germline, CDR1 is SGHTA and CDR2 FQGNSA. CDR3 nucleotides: TGTGCCAGCAGCTTACAATGGGAGGATACGCAGTATTTT. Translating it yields CASSLQWEDTQYF.

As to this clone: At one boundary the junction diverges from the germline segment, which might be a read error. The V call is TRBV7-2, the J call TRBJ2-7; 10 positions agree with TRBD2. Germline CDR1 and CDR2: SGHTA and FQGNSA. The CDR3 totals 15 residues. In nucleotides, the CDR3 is TGTGCCAGCATCTTAGTAGCGGGGGGTCCCTACGAGCAGTACTTC. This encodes CASILVAGGPYEQYF. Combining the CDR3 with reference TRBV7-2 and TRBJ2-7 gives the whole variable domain GAGVSQSPSNKVTEKGKDVELRCDPISGHTALYWYRQSLGQGLEFLIYFQGNSAPDKSGLPSDRFSAERTGGSVSTLTIQRTQQEDSAVYLCASILVAGGPYEQYFGPGTRLTVT.

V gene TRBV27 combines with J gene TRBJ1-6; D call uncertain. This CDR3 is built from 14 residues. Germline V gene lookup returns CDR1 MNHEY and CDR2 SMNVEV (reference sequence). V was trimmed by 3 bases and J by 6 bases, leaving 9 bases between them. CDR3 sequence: CASSFRPVNSPLHF. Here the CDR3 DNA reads TGTGCCAGCAGTTTTCGTCCGGTTAATTCACCCCTCCACTTT.

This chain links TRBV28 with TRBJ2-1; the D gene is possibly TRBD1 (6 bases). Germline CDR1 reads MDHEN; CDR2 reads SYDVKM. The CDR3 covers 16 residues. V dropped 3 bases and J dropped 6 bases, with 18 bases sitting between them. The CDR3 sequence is CASSFYSGQNGNEQFF. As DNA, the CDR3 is TGTGCCAGCAGTTTTTATTCCGGACAGAACGGCAATGAGCAGTTCTTC.

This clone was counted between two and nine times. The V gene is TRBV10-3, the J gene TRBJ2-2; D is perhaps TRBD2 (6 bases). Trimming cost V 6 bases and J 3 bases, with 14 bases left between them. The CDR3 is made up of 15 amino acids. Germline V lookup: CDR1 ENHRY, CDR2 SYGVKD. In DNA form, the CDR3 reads TGTGCCATCAGCCCCGGGAGCCTTCACACCGGGGAGCTGTTTTTT. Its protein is CAISPGSLHTGELFF.

The CDR3 nucleotides are TGTGCCAGCAGCGTCCAACCTAGCGGGGCGGGCACAGATACGCAGTATTTT. It is translated as CASSVQPSGAGTDTQYF. This sequence joins TRBV9 and TRBJ2-3; the match to TRBD2 covers 9 bases. The J segment lost 1 base and the V segment lost 2 bases, leaving 8 bases of the junction unmatched. The V gene's germline CDR1 is SGDLS and CDR2 YYNGEE. The CDR3 totals 17 residues.

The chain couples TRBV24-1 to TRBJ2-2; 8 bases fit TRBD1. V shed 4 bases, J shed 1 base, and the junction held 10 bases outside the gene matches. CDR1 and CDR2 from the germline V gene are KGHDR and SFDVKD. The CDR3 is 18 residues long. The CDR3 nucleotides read TGTGCCACCAGTGACTCCACCGGCGACAGGGGGAACACCGGGGAGCTGTTTTTT. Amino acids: CATSDSTGDRGNTGELFF.

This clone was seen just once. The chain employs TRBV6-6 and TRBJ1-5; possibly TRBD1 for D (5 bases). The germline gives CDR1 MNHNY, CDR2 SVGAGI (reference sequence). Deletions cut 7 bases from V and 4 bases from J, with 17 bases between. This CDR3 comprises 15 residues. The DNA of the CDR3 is TGTGCCAGCATTCGGGACCCCCTGGCGAATCAGCCCCAGCATTTT. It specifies CASIRDPLANQPQHF.

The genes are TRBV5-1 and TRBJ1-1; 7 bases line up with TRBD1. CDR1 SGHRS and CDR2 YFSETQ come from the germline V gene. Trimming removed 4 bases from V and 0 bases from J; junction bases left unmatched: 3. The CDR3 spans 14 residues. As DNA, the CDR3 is TGCGCCAGCAGCATGGGACAGTTGAACACTGAAGCTTTCTTT. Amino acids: CASSMGQLNTEAFF. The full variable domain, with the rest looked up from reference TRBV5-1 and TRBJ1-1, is KAGVTQTPRYLIKTRGQQVTLSCSPISGHRSVSWYQQTPGQGLQFLFEYFSETQRNKGNFPGRFSGRQFSNSRSEMNVSTLELGDSALYLCASSMGQLNTEAFFGQGTRLTVV.

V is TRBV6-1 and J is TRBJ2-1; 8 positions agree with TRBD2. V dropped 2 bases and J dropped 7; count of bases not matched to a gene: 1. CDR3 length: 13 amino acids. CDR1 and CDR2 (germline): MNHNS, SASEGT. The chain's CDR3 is CASSEQRGNEQFF. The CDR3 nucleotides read TGTGCCAGCAGTGAACAGCGGGGGAATGAGCAGTTCTTC.

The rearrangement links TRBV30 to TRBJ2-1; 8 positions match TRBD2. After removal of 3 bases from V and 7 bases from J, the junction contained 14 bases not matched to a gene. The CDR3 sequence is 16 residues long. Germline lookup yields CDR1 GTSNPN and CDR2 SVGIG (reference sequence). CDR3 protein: CAWSSRSGSRWNEQFF. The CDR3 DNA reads TGTGCCTGGAGCAGTAGGAGCGGGAGTCGATGGAATGAGCAGTTCTTC.

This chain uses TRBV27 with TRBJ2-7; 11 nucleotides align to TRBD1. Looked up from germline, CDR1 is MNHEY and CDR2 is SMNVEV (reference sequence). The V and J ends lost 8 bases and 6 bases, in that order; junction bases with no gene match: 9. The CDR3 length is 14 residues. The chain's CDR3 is CASGSDRGRVEQYF. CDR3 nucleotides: TGTGCCAGCGGATCGGACAGGGGGCGAGTCGAGCAGTACTTC.

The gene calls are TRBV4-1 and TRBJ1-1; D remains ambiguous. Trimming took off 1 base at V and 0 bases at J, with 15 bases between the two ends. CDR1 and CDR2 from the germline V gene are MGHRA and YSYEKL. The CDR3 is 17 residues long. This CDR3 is CASSQGAGGKVNTEAFF. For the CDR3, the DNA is TGCGCCAGCAGCCAAGGGGCGGGCGGGAAGGTGAACACTGAAGCTTTCTTT.

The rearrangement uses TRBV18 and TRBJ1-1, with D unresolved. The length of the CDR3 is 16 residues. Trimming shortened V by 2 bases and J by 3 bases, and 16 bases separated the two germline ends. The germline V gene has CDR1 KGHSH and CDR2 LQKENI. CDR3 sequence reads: CASSPSVGHTDTEAFF. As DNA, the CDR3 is TGTGCCAGCTCACCATCCGTAGGGCATACGGACACTGAAGCTTTCTTT. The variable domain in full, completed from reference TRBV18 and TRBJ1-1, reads NAGVMQNPRHLVRRRGQEARLRCSPMKGHSHVYWYRQLPEEGLKFMVYLQKENIIDESGMPKERFSAEFPKEGPSILRIQQVVRGDSAAYFCASSPSVGHTDTEAFFGQGTRLTVV.

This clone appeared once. CDR3 bases: TGTGCCAGCAGCTCCAGGGAAATCGGTTACAATGAGCAGTTCTTC. This encodes CASSSREIGYNEQFF. The rearrangement links TRBV7-9 to TRBJ2-1, with a tentative D call TRBD1 (5 bases). From germline, CDR1 is SEHNR and CDR2 FQNEAQ (reference sequence). V lost 4 bases, J lost 4 bases, and 14 bases lay in between. The CDR3 sequence is 15 residues long. The full variable domain, in which reference TRBV7-9 and TRBJ2-1 provide the parts outside the CDR3, is DTGVSQNPRHKITKRGQNVTFRCDPISEHNRLYWYRQTLGQGPEFLTYFQNEAQLEKSRLLSDRFSAERPKGSFSTLEIQRTEQGDSAMYLCASSSREIGYNEQFFGPGTRLTVL.

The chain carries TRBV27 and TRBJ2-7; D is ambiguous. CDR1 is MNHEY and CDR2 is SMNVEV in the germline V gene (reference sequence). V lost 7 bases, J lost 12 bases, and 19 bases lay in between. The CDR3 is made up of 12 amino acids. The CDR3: CASNHRARMWYF. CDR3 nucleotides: TGTGCCAGCAATCACCGGGCCCGGATGTGGTACTTC.

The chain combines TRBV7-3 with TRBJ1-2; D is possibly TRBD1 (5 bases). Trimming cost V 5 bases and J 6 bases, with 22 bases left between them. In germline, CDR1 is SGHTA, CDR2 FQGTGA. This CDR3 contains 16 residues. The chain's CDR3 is CASSPAVGAGGDGYTF. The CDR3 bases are TGTGCCAGCAGCCCCGCAGTCGGGGCCGGGGGGGATGGCTACACCTTC.

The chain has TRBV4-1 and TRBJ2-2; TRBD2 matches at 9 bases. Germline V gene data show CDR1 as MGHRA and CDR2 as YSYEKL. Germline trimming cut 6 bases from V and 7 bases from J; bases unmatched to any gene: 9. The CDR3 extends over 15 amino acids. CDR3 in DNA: TGCGCCAGCAGGCGGGAGGGGGGAAGCGTCGGGGAGCTGTTTTTT. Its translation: CASRREGGSVGELFF.

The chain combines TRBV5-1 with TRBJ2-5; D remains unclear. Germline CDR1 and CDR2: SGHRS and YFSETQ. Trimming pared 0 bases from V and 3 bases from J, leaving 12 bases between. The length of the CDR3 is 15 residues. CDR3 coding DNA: TGCGCCAGCAGCTTGGCCGCGGCGGCTGAAGAGACCCAGTACTTC. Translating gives CASSLAAAAEETQYF.

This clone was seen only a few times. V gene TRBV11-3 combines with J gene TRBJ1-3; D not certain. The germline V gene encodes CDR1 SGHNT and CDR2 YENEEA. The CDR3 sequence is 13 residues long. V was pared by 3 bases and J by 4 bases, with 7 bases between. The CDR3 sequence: CASSFGYGNTIYF. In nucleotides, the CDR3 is TGTGCCAGCAGCTTCGGTTACGGAAACACCATATATTTT.

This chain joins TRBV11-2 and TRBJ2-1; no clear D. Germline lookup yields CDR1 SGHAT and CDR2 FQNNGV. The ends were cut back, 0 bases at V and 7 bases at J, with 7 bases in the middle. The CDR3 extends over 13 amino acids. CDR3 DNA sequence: TGTGCCAGCAGCTTAGAGGTGGGAAATGAGCAGTTCTTC. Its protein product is CASSLEVGNEQFF.

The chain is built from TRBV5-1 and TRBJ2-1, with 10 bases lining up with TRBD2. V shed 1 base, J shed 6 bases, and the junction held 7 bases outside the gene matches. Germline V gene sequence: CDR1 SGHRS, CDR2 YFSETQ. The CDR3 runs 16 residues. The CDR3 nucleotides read TGCGCCAGCAGCTTGAGGACTAGCGGCCCCTCCAATGAGCAGTTCTTC. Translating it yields CASSLRTSGPSNEQFF. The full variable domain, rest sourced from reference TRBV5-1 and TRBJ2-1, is KAGVTQTPRYLIKTRGQQVTLSCSPISGHRSVSWYQQTPGQGLQFLFEYFSETQRNKGNFPGRFSGRQFSNSRSEMNVSTLELGDSALYLCASSLRTSGPSNEQFFGPGTRLTVL.